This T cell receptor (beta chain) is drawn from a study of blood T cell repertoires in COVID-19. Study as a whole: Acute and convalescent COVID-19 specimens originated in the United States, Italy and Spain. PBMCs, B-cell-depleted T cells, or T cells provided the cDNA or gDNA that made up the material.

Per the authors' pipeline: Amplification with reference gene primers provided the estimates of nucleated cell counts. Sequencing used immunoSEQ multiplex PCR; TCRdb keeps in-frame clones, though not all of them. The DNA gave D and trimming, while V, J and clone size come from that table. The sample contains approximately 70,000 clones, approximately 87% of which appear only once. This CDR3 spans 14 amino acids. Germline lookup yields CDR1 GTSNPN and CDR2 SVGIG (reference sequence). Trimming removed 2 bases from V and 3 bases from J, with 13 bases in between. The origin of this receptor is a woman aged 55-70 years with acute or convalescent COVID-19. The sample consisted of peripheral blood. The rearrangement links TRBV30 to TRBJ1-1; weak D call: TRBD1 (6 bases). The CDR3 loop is CAWSRGGSDTEAFF. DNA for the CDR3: TGTGCCTGGAGTAGGGGGGGGTCGGACACTGAAGCTTTCTTT.